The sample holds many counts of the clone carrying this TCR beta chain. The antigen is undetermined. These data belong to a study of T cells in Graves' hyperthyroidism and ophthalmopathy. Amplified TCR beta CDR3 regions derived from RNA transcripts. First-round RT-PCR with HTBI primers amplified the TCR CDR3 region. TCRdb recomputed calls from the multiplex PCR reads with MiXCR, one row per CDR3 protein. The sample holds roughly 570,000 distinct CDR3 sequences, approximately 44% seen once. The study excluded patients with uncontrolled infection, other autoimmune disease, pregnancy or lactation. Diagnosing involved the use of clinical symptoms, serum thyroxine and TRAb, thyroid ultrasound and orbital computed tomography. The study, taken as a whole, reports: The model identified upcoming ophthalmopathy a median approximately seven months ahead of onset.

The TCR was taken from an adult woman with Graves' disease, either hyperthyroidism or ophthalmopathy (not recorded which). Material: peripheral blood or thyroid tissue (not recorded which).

The CDR3 spells CASSFGPEELFF. Here the CDR3 DNA reads TGTGCCAGCAGCTTCGGACCCGAGGAGCTGTTTTTT. This chain uses TRBV7-9 with TRBJ2-2; D uncertain. The CDR3 length is 12 residues. Germline V gives CDR1 SEHNR, CDR2 FQNEAQ (reference sequence). Trimming took 3 bases from V and 10 from J, leaving 9 bases between them.